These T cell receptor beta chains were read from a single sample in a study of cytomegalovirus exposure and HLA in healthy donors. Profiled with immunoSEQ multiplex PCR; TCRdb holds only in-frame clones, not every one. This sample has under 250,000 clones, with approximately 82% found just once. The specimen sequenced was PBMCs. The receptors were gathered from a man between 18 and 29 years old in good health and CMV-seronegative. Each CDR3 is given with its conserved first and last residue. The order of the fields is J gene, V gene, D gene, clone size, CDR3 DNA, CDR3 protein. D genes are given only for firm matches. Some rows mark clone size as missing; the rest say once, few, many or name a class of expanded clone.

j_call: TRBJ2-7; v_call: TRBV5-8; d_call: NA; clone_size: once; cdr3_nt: TGTGCCAGCAGCTTGGTCTACAGGAGCTCCTACGAGCAGTACTTC; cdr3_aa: CASSLVYRSSYEQYF
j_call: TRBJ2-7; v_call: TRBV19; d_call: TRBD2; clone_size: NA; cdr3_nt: TGTGCCAGTAGTCGGAGCCAGCGGGGATCCTACGAGCAGTACTTC; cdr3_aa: CASSRSQRGSYEQYF
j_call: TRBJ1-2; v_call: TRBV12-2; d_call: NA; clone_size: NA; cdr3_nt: TGTGCAAGTCGCCAGCTGGGACAGGGGAACTATGGCTACACCTTC; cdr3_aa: CASRQLGQGNYGYTF
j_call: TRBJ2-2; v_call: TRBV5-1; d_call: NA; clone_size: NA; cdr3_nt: TGCGCCAGCAGCTCCTCAACATCGTCAGGGGAGCTGTTTTTT; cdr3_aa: CASSSSTSSGELFF
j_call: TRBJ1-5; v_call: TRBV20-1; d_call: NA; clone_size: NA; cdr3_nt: TGCAGTGCTACGGGACTTGGGCCCCAGCATTTT; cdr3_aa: CSATGLGPQHF
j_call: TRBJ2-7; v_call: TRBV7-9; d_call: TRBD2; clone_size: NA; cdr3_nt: TGTGCCAGCAGCCCGAGCGGGAGGGTGGGCGAGCAGTACTTC; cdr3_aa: CASSPSGRVGEQYF
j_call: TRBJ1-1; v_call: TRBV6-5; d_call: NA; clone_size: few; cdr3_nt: TGTGCCAGCAGTTACTCGGGGGAGGTCGCTTTCTTT; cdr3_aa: CASSYSGEVAFF
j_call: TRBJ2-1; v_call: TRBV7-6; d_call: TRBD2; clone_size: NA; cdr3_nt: TGTGCCAGCAGCTTGGGACTAGCGGGTGGTTATGAGCAGTTCTTC; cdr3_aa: CASSLGLAGGYEQFF
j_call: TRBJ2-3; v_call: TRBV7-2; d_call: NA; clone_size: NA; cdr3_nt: TGTGCCAGCAGCTTAGGATTGGATAGGGGGACAGATACGCAGTATTTT; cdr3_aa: CASSLGLDRGTDTQYF
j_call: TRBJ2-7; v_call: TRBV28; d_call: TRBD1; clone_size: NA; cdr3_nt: TGTGCCAGCATCCAAGGGGGCGAATCCTACGAGCAGTACTTC; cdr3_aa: CASIQGGESYEQYF
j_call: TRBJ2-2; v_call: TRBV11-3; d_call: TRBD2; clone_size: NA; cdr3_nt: TGTGCCAGCAGCTTACCCCCCCGGGCCGGGACTAGCTGGACCGGGGAGCTGTTTTTT; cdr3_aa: CASSLPPRAGTSWTGELFF